A single sample is the source of the 25 T cell receptor beta chains below, sequenced in a study of graft-versus-host responses after intestinal transplantation (dated by TCRdb to about 2021). In light of the paper, this sample's time point label describes: cells obtained before transplantation from donor or recipient. The protocol used for the library was the immunoSEQ multiplex PCR assay. The source is immuneACCESS, and TCRdb retained only in-frame sequences with V and J called. Part of the clones is not carried over; for the studies checked, unresolved V genes explain less than half of this, and the remainder is unexplained. The sample contains over 100,000 clones, approximately 92% of them found a single time. The ten largest clonotypes hold over 0.1% of the sample. Their antigen targets remain unknown. The sample consisted of unstimulated CD4+ T cells sorted from spleen or lymph node cells, taken before intestinal transplant. The source is a human donor who received an intestinal transplant.

The chain combines TRBV6-5 with TRBJ1-1; D ambiguous. The CDR3 extends over 13 amino acids. The V gene's germline CDR1 is MNHEY and CDR2 SVGAGI. Trimming pared 6 bases from V and 1 base from J, leaving 9 bases between. CDR3 DNA: TGTGCCAGCAGCAGACCCCGGAACACTGAAGCTTTCTTT. It encodes CASSRPRNTEAFF.

Concerning this clone: This CDR3 is also generated by other DNA sequences in the sample. This chain joins TRBV2 and TRBJ2-5; 9 bases fit TRBD1. The CDR3 has 15 residues. Germline V lookup: CDR1 SNHLY, CDR2 FYNNEI. The trim removed 7 bases at V and 5 bases at J, leaving 11 bases unmatched. This chain's CDR3 is CASIRYRGRGETQYF. The CDR3 bases are TGTGCCAGCATTAGATACAGGGGGCGTGGGGAGACCCAGTACTTC.

The chain links TRBV18 to TRBJ2-7, with 7 bases that match TRBD1. The germline gives CDR1 KGHSH, CDR2 LQKENI. CDR3 length: 14 residues. V was pared by 6 bases and J by 3 bases, with 8 bases of the junction left unmatched. The CDR3 nucleotides are TGTGCCAGCTCCCAGACAGGGTCGGGCTACGAGCAGTACTTC. Translation: CASSQTGSGYEQYF.

CDR3 sequence: CASSTRAGGPGTQYF. The CDR3, as DNA: TGTGCCAGCAGTACCCGGGCGGGGGGGCCGGGTACGCAGTATTTT. The chain has TRBV6-5 and TRBJ2-3; 9 bases line up with TRBD2. V lost 5 bases and J lost 8; bases outside the gene matches: 11. The CDR3 runs to 15 residues. Germline V gene data show CDR1 as MNHEY and CDR2 as SVGAGI.

CDR3 in amino acids: CASMGRGYTDTQYF. CDR3 nucleotide sequence: TGTGCCAGCATGGGGAGAGGATACACAGATACGCAGTATTTT. The chain uses TRBV2 and TRBJ2-3, with D possibly being TRBD2 (5 bases). CDR3 length equals 14 residues. The V gene lost 7 bases and the J gene lost 2 bases, with 13 bases spanning the gap. The germline V gene encodes CDR1 SNHLY and CDR2 FYNNEI.

The chain carries TRBV27 and TRBJ2-3, with D possibly TRBD1 on 6 matching bases. V gave up 6 bases and J gave up 2 bases, with 18 bases separating them. Germline V lookup: CDR1 MNHEY, CDR2 SMNVEV (reference sequence). The CDR3 runs 16 residues. CDR3: CASSPISGVITDTQYF. In DNA, the CDR3 is TGTGCCAGCAGCCCGATATCAGGGGTGATCACAGATACGCAGTATTTT.

This chain connects TRBV7-9 to TRBJ1-2; possible D gene TRBD1, 6 bases. Between the trimmed V and J ends, which lost 0 bases and 2 bases, there was a span of 10 bases. CDR3 length: 15 residues. CDR1 is SEHNR, CDR2 FQNEAQ, per germline (reference sequence). DNA for the CDR3: TGTGCCAGCAGCTTAGCAGGGGGGGAGAACTATGGCTACACCTTC. It translates to CASSLAGGENYGYTF.

The rearrangement uses TRBV19 and TRBJ1-1; 8 nucleotides align to TRBD1. The CDR3 loop spans 15 amino acids. Germline assignment: CDR1 LNHDA and CDR2 SQIVND (reference sequence). J lost 1 base, V lost 3 bases, and 4 bases had no gene match. The CDR3 loop reads CASSIQGAGNTEAFF. In nucleotides, the CDR3 is TGTGCCAGTAGTATTCAGGGGGCCGGGAACACTGAAGCTTTCTTT.

The chain has TRBV6-1 and TRBJ2-7; TRBD1 matches 7 bases. The germline V gene encodes CDR1 MNHNS and CDR2 SASEGT. The CDR3 totals 13 residues. The junction had 6 bases not matched to a gene; V was cut back by 4 bases and J by 6 bases. Here the CDR3 reads CASSVLQGFEQYF. In nucleotides, the CDR3 is TGTGCCAGCAGTGTTCTACAGGGGTTCGAGCAGTACTTC.

This chain uses TRBV27 with TRBJ1-2; D is possibly TRBD1 (6 bases). Germline V gene data show CDR1 as MNHEY and CDR2 as SMNVEV (reference sequence). The CDR3 runs to 16 residues. V was trimmed by 8 bases and J by 7 bases, leaving 26 bases between them. In DNA, the CDR3 is TGTGCCAGCGCCTACGAACTGGGGGCGTCAATCCTTGGCTACACCTTC. Its translation is CASAYELGASILGYTF.

This chain connects TRBV7-3 to TRBJ2-7; D unclear. This CDR3 is 13 amino acids long. The V gene lost 2 bases and the J gene lost 3 bases, with 8 bases spanning the gap. Germline V gives CDR1 SGHTA, CDR2 FQGTGA. The DNA of the CDR3 is TGTGCCAGCAGCTTAGAAGTTAACTACGAGCAGTACTTC. Encoded protein: CASSLEVNYEQYF.

The chain has TRBV7-9 and TRBJ1-1; D is possibly TRBD1 (5 bases). Germline CDR1 is SEHNR and CDR2 is FQNEAQ (reference sequence). The CDR3 consists of 14 residues. Trimming removed 7 bases at V and 2 bases at J, with 14 bases between. The CDR3 loop reads CASNRDAGNTEAFF. The CDR3 DNA is TGTGCCAGCAACCGGGACGCAGGTAACACTGAAGCTTTCTTT.

The rearrangement joins TRBV7-3 to TRBJ1-1; 7 bases are a match to TRBD1. Germline CDR1 SGHTA, CDR2 FQGTGA. The V segment lost 3 bases and the J segment 1 base; nucleotides outside the gene matches: 2. This CDR3 spans 14 amino acids. The CDR3 DNA reads TGTGCCAGCAGCTTCGGGACAGCGAACACTGAAGCTTTCTTT. Encoded protein: CASSFGTANTEAFF. Complete variable domain (other parts from reference TRBV7-3 and TRBJ1-1): GAGVSQTPSNKVTEKGKYVELRCDPISGHTALYWYRQSLGQGPEFLIYFQGTGAADDSGLPNDRFFAVRPEGSVSTLKIQRTERGDSAVYLCASSFGTANTEAFFGQGTRLTVV.

V is TRBV6-1 and J is TRBJ2-1, with TRBD2 matching 10 bases. The CDR3 covers 15 residues. CDR1 and CDR2 from the germline V gene are MNHNS and SASEGT. After removal of 6 bases from V and 3 bases from J, the junction contained 5 bases not matched to a gene. CDR3 sequence reads: CASRPSGRVYNEQFF. The CDR3 DNA reads TGTGCCAGCAGGCCCAGCGGGAGGGTCTACAATGAGCAGTTCTTC.

The chain is built from TRBV29-1 and TRBJ2-1; D not resolved. V shed 4 bases and J shed 5 bases, with 9 bases lying between them. CDR1 and CDR2 from the germline V gene are SQVTM and ANQGSEA. This CDR3 is 12 amino acids long. The CDR3 protein is CSVGANNNEQFF. CDR3 sequence (DNA): TGCAGCGTTGGGGCGAACAACAATGAGCAGTTCTTC.

This chain links TRBV7-2 with TRBJ2-5; TRBD2 is a possible D gene (5 bases). The CDR3 has 15 residues. Germline V lookup: CDR1 SGHTA, CDR2 FQGNSA. V gave up 1 base and J gave up 4 bases, with 13 bases separating them. CDR3 bases: TGTGCCAGCAGCTTAGGTGGGAGTGGTATAGAGACCCAGTACTTC. Protein product: CASSLGGSGIETQYF. Combining the CDR3 with reference TRBV7-2 and TRBJ2-5 gives the whole variable domain GAGVSQSPSNKVTEKGKDVELRCDPISGHTALYWYRQSLGQGLEFLIYFQGNSAPDKSGLPSDRFSAERTGGSVSTLTIQRTQQEDSAVYLCASSLGGSGIETQYFGPGTRLLVL.

The V and J genes are TRBV4-1 and TRBJ2-7; D might be TRBD1 (6 bases). Germline CDR1 and CDR2: MGHRA and YSYEKL. Trimming pared 6 bases from V and 3 bases from J, leaving 12 bases between. CDR3 size: 13 residues. DNA for the CDR3: TGCGCCAGCAGTCCTGGACAGTTCTACGAGCAGTACTTC. It yields the protein CASSPGQFYEQYF.

The chain employs TRBV15 and TRBJ2-5; possibly TRBD1 or TRBD2 for D (5 bases each). The germline gives CDR1 LNHNV, CDR2 YYDKDF (reference sequence). This CDR3 comprises 14 residues. Trimming left V 3 bases short and J 1 base short, with 9 bases between. CDR3 nucleotide sequence: TGTGCCACCAGCAGGCCGGGGCCCCAAGAGACCCAGTACTTC. This translates into CATSRPGPQETQYF.

The chain employs TRBV28 and TRBJ1-4; D is uncertain. Germline V gene sequence: CDR1 MDHEN, CDR2 SYDVKM. Deletions cut 5 bases from V and 8 bases from J, with 21 bases between. This CDR3 comprises 16 residues. The CDR3 DNA sequence: TGTGCCAGCAGTGCCATACCGGGAGGGTTGAGGGAAAAACTGTTTTTT. Translation: CASSAIPGGLREKLFF.

This clone was counted once. The chain joins TRBV29-1 to TRBJ2-1; 7 bases are shared with TRBD2. After removal of 3 bases from V and 9 bases from J, the junction contained 8 bases not matched to a gene. This CDR3 has 13 residues. Looked up from germline, CDR1 is SQVTM and CDR2 is ANQGSEA. In nucleotides, the CDR3 is TGCAGCGTTGAGAGACTAGCAGGCGGTGAGCAGTTCTTC. Protein sequence: CSVERLAGGEQFF.

This chain's CDR3 is CASNYPPTGAGECGNTIYF. For the CDR3, the DNA is TGTGCCAGCAACTATCCGCCCACGGGTGCAGGGGAGTGTGGAAACACCATATATTTT. V usage is TRBV6-8 and J usage is TRBJ1-3; the D gene is possibly TRBD1 (6 bases). Between the trimmed V and J ends, which lost 7 bases and 3 bases, there was a span of 28 bases. The germline gives CDR1 MNHGY, CDR2 SAAAGT. This CDR3 comprises 19 residues.

V usage is TRBV4-2 and J usage is TRBJ2-7, with TRBD2 matching over 12 bases. Germline V CDR1 and CDR2: LGHNA, YNFKEQ. CDR3 length equals 20 residues. J was trimmed by 6 bases and V by 1 base; bases with no gene match: 19. CDR3 nucleotides: TGTGCCAGCAGCCAAGTTCCGGACAGGGGTTGGACTAGCGGGAAGGGCGAGCAGTACTTC. Amino acid sequence: CASSQVPDRGWTSGKGEQYF.

This CDR3 reads CASSPGQGHQPQHF. The CDR3 DNA reads TGTGCCAGCAGTCCGGGACAGGGCCACCAGCCCCAGCATTTT. V and J are TRBV28 and TRBJ1-5, with 9 nucleotides matching TRBD1. Germline V lookup: CDR1 MDHEN, CDR2 SYDVKM. This CDR3 region has 14 residues. J was trimmed by 7 bases and V by 5 bases; bases with no gene match: 6.

The rearrangement uses TRBV6-6 and TRBJ2-7; 10 positions match TRBD1. The CDR3 totals 15 residues. Germline V gene data show CDR1 as MNHNY and CDR2 as SVGAGI (reference sequence). After removal of 6 bases from V and 3 bases from J, the junction contained 8 bases not matched to a gene. The CDR3 DNA follows: TGTGCCAGCAGCCTTCCCGGGACAGGGGTCTACGAGCAGTACTTC. This encodes CASSLPGTGVYEQYF.

This clone came up once. The same CDR3 also results from other DNA sequences found in this sample. The J gene is TRBJ2-5, the V gene TRBV18; D is unresolved. V was shortened by 0 bases and J by 5 bases, with 4 bases between the two germline ends. This CDR3 comprises 12 residues. Per germline, CDR1 KGHSH and CDR2 LQKENI. The CDR3, as DNA: TGTGCCAGCTCACCACCCTGGGAGACCCAGTACTTC. Translating gives CASSPPWETQYF.